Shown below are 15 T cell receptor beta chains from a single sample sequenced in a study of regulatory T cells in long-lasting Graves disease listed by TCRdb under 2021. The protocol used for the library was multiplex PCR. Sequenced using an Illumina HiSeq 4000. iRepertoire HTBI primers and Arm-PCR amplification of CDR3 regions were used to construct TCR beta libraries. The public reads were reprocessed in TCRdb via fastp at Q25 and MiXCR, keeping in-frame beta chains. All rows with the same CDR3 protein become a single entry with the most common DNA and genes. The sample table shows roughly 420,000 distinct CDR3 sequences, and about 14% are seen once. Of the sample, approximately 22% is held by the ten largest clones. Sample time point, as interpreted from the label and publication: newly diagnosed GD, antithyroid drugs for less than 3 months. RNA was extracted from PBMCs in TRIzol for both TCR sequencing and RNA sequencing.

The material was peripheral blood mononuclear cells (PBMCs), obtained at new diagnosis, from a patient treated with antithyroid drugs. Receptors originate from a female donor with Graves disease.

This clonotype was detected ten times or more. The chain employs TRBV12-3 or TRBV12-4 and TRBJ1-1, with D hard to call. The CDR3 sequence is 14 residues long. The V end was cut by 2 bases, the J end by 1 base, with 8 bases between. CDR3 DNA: TGTGCCAGCAGTTTACGGCATGAGAACACTGAAGCTTTCTTT. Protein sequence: CASSLRHENTEAFF.

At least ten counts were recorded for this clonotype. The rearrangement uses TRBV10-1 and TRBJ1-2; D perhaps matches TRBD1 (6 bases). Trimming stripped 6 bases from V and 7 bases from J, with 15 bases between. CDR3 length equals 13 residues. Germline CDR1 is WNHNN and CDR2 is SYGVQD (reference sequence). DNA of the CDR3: TGCGCCAGCAGCCCGGGACACAGAAGTGGCTACACCTTC. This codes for CASSPGHRSGYTF.

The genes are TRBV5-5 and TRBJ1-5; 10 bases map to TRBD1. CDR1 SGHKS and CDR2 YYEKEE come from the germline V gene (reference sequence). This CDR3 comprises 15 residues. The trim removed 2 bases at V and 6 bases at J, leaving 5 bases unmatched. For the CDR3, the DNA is TGTGCCAGCAGCTTAGGACAGGGGGTGCGTCAGCCCCAGCATTTT. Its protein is CASSLGQGVRQPQHF.

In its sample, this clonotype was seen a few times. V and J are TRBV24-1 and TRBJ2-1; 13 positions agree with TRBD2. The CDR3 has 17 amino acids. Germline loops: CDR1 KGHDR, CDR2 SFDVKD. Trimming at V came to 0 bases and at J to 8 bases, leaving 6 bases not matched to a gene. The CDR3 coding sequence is TGTGCCACCAGTGATTTGGGGACTAGCGGGAACTTCTATGAGCAGTTCTTC. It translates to CATSDLGTSGNFYEQFF.

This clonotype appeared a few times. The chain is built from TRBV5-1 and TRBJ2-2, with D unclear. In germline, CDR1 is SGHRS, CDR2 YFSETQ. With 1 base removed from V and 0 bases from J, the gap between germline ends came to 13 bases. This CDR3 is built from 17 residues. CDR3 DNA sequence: TGCGCCAGCAGCTTGAACGGCAGACCAACGAACACCGGGGAGCTGTTTTTT. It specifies CASSLNGRPTNTGELFF.

The CDR3 DNA is TGCAGCGTTGAGGAGGGGGCCTACACCTTC. Translation: CSVEEGAYTF. The chain joins TRBV29-1 to TRBJ1-2; TRBD1 aligns across 7 bases. This CDR3 region has 10 residues. The germline gives CDR1 SQVTM, CDR2 ANQGSEA. V trimming: 3 bases; J trimming: 10 bases; junction bases outside the gene matches: 2.

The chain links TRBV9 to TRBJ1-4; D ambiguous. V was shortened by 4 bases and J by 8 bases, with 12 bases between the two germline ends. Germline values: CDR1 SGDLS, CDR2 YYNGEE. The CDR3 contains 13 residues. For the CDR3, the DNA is TGTGCCAGCAGCTCACGGATAGGCGAAAAACTGTTTTTT. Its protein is CASSSRIGEKLFF.

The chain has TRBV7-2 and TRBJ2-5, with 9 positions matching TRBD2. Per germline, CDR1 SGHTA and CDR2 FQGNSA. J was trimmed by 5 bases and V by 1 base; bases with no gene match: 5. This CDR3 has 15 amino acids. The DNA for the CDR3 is TGTGCCAGCAGCTTAGGGACTAGCGAGCGGGAGACCCAGTACTTC. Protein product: CASSLGTSERETQYF.

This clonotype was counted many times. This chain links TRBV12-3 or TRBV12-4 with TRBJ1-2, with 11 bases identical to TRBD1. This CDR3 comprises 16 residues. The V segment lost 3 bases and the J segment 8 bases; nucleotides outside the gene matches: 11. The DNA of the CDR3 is TGTGCCAGCAGTTTCAATAACCCCGGGACAGGGGGAGGCTACACCTTC. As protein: CASSFNNPGTGGGYTF.

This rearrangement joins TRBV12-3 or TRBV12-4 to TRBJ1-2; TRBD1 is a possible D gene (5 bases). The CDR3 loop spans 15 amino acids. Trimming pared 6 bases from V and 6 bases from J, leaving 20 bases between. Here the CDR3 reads CASRLRGAAFDGYTF. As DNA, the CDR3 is TGTGCCAGCAGATTGCGAGGGGCGGCGTTCGATGGCTACACCTTC.

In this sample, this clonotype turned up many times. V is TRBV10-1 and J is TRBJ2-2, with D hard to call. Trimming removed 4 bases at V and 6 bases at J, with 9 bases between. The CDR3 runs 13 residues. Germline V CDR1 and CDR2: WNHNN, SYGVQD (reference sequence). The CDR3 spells CASSVVYSGELFF. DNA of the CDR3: TGCGCCAGCAGTGTTGTTTACTCCGGGGAGCTGTTTTTT.

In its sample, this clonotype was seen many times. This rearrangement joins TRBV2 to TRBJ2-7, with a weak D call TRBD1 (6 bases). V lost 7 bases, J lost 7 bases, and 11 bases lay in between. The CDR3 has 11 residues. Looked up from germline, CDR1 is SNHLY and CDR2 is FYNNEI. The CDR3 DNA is TGTGCCAGCACCCAGGGGACAGAGCAGTACTTC. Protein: CASTQGTEQYF.

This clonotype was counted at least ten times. CDR3 coding DNA: TGTGCCAGCAGTGAAGGGAATAGCGGGAGGCTTGAGACCCAGTACTTC. Translation gives CASSEGNSGRLETQYF. This chain links TRBV2 with TRBJ2-5; the match to TRBD2 covers 10 bases. The CDR3 sequence is 16 residues long. Germline V gene data show CDR1 as SNHLY and CDR2 as FYNNEI. V lost 1 base and J lost 5; bases outside the gene matches: 7.

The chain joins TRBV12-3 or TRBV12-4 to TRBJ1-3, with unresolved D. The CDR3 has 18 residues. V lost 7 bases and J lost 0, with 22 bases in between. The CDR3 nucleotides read TGTGCCAGCAATACCGAGGAGGTTCTGGCTCCCTCTGGAAACACCATATATTTT. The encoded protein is CASNTEEVLAPSGNTIYF.

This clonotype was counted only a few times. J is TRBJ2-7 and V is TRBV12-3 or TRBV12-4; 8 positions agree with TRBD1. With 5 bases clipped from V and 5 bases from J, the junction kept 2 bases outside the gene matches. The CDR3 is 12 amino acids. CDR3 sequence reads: CASSQGANEQYF. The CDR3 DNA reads TGTGCCAGCAGTCAGGGGGCGAACGAGCAGTACTTC.